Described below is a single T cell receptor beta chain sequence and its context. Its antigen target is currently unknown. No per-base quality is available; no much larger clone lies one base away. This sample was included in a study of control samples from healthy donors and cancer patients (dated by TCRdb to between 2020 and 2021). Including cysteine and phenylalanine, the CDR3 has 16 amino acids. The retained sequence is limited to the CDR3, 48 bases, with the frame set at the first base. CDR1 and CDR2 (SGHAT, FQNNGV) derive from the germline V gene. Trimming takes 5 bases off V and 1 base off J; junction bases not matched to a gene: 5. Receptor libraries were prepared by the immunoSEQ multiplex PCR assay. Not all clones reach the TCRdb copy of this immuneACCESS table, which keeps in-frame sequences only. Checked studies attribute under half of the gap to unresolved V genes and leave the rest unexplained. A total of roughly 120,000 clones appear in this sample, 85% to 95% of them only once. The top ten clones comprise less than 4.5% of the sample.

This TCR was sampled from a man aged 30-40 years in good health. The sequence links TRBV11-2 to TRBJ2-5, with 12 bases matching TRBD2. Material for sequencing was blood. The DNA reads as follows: TGTGCCAGCAGCCTTAGACTAGCGGGGGTCCAAGAGACCCAGTACTTC. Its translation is CASSLRLAGVQETQYF.